Shown below are 12 T cell receptor beta chains from a single sample sequenced in a study of molecular identifiers for immune sequencing clone quantification. One entry per CDR3 protein, called by TCRdb with MiXCR from the PCR reads. The sample has over 60,000 distinct CDR3 sequences, roughly a fifth seen once; the top ten hold under 1.5%. The sample comprised naive CD8+ T cells from blood, with Jurkat cell RNA spiked in. Subset described: FACS-sorted CD8+CD4-CCR7+CD45RA+ naive T cells. The receptor source for this set is a human donor in good health. Some libraries in this study had Jurkat cell RNA spiked in.

This clonotype occurred many times. This chain connects TRBV7-2 to TRBJ1-2, with D unresolved. Germline CDR1 is SGHTA and CDR2 is FQGNSA. The CDR3 consists of 14 residues. V lost 1 base and J 3 bases, leaving 9 bases between the germline ends. The CDR3 DNA reads as TGTGCCAGCAGCTTAGGGCAGATTGACTATGGCTACACCTTC. Its translation is CASSLGQIDYGYTF. Using reference TRBV7-2 and TRBJ1-2 for the parts outside the CDR3, the full variable domain is GAGVSQSPSNKVTEKGKDVELRCDPISGHTALYWYRQSLGQGLEFLIYFQGNSAPDKSGLPSDRFSAERTGGSVSTLTIQRTQQEDSAVYLCASSLGQIDYGYTFGSGTRLTVV.

Concerning this clonotype itself: A much larger clone is a single base away; this may be a read error. The chain carries TRBV15 and TRBJ1-1; a weak D match, TRBD1 (5 bases). This CDR3 is 16 amino acids long. Germline assignment: CDR1 LNHNV and CDR2 YYDKDF (reference sequence). V shed 5 bases and J shed 3 bases, with 19 bases lying between them. The CDR3 region is CATSCPDRFPDTEAFF. The CDR3 nucleotides read TGTGCCACCAGCTGTCCCGACAGATTCCCGGACACTGAAGCTTTCTTT.

The V gene is TRBV7-9, the J gene TRBJ2-5; D gene ambiguous. The CDR3 covers 11 residues. CDR1 SEHNR and CDR2 FQNEAQ come from the germline V gene (reference sequence). The V end was cut by 4 bases, the J end by 5 bases, with 5 bases between. The CDR3 sequence is CASSSAETQYF. DNA of the CDR3: TGTGCCAGCAGCTCGGCCGAGACCCAGTACTTC.

This clonotype was picked up many times. The V and J genes are TRBV20-1 and TRBJ2-7, with 7 bases identical to TRBD2. V shed 3 bases, J shed 2 bases, and the junction held 10 bases outside the gene matches. The CDR3 is 15 amino acids. CDR1 and CDR2 from the germline V gene are DFQATT and SNEGSKA (reference sequence). CDR3 residues: CSASPFGEGPYEQYF. For the CDR3, the DNA is TGCAGTGCTAGCCCCTTTGGGGAGGGTCCCTACGAGCAGTACTTC.

This clonotype was detected only a few times. The chain employs TRBV7-8 and TRBJ2-7; 15 nucleotides agree with TRBD2. V was clipped by 5 bases and J by 2 bases; unmatched bases: 13. CDR3 length: 19 residues. Germline V lookup: CDR1 SGHVS, CDR2 FQNEAQ. CDR3 in DNA: TGTGCCAGCAGCACACGTAGCGGACTAGCGGGAGGGCCTCCCTACGAGCAGTACTTC. This codes for CASSTRSGLAGGPPYEQYF. The full variable domain, rest sourced from reference TRBV7-8 and TRBJ2-7, is GAGVSQSPRYKVAKRGQDVALRCDPISGHVSLFWYQQALGQGPEFLTYFQNEAQLDKSGLPSDRFFAERPEGSVSTLKIQRTQQEDSAVYLCASSTRSGLAGGPPYEQYFGPGTRLTVT.

For this clonotype: A read error may explain this, as a much larger clone is one base away. The rearrangement uses TRBV7-6 and TRBJ1-4, with no clear D. The V and J ends lost 5 bases and 7 bases respectively, with 17 bases between them. CDR1 SGHVS and CDR2 FNYEAQ come from the germline V gene. CDR3 length: 15 residues. CDR3 nucleotides: TGTGCCAGCAGCCCCAAGTGGGCCCCTAGTGAAAAACTGTTTTTT. The encoded protein is CASSPKWAPSEKLFF.

This clonotype was seen at least ten times. V and J are TRBV29-1 and TRBJ1-1, with TRBD1 matching 9 bases. The CDR3 totals 12 residues. V lost 4 bases to trimming and J lost 8 bases; unmatched junction nucleotides: 5. Germline-derived CDR1 and CDR2 are SQVTM and ANQGSEA. This CDR3 reads CSVAGTGMEAFF. The CDR3 DNA reads TGCAGCGTTGCCGGGACAGGGATGGAAGCTTTCTTT. The full variable domain, completed using reference TRBV29-1 and TRBJ1-1, is SAVISQKPSRDICQRGTSLTIQCQVDSQVTMMFWYRQQPGQSLTLIATANQGSEATYESGFVIDKFPISRPNLTFSTLTVSNMSPEDSSIYLCSVAGTGMEAFFGQGTRLTVV.

J is TRBJ2-7 and V is TRBV11-3; 8 positions match TRBD1. With 4 bases clipped from V and 2 bases from J, the junction kept 10 bases outside the gene matches. Looked up from germline, CDR1 is SGHNT and CDR2 is YENEEA. The CDR3 totals 16 residues. CDR3 sequence (DNA): TGTGCCAGCAGCTCCAGAACTGACAGGGGAGCCTACGAGCAGTACTTC. It specifies CASSSRTDRGAYEQYF.

Note on this clonotype: A junction end diverges from the germline sequence, so it may reflect a read error. This sequence joins TRBV7-9 and TRBJ1-4; 10 bases are shared with TRBD1. In germline, CDR1 is SEHNR, CDR2 FQNEAQ (reference sequence). The CDR3 covers 14 residues. CDR3 DNA: TGTGCCAGCAGCTCGGACAGGGGGTGTGAAAAACTGCTTTTT. Its protein is CASSSDRGCEKLLF. The whole variable domain, remainder taken from reference TRBV7-9 and TRBJ1-4, is DTGVSQNPRHKITKRGQNVTFRCDPISEHNRLYWYRQTLGQGPEFLTYFQNEAQLEKSRLLSDRFSAERPKGSFSTLEIQRTEQGDSAMYLCASSSDRGCEKLLFGSGTQLSVL.

This clonotype was observed many times. V usage is TRBV7-9 and J usage is TRBJ1-1; D is ambiguous. The CDR3 runs to 17 residues. The V end was cut by 0 bases, the J end by 1 base, with 15 bases between. Per the germline V gene, CDR1 is SEHNR and CDR2 is FQNEAQ (reference sequence). The DNA for the CDR3 is TGTGCCAGCAGCTTAGCGGGATTACAGCCAAAGAACACTGAAGCTTTCTTT. It yields the protein CASSLAGLQPKNTEAFF.

The V and J genes are TRBV5-1 and TRBJ2-7, with TRBD1 matching over 9 bases. The germline V gene encodes CDR1 SGHRS and CDR2 YFSETQ. The CDR3 loop spans 14 amino acids. The V and J ends lost 7 bases and 2 bases, in that order; junction bases with no gene match: 7. The CDR3 DNA reads as TGCGCCAGCGGCCCCGGGACAGGGACCTACGAGCAGTACTTC. Translating it yields CASGPGTGTYEQYF.

This clonotype was counted many times. In nucleotides, the CDR3 is TGTGCCAGCACCGGGGACAGGGAAGCAATTGGTGAAAAACTGTTTTTT. Translated: CASTGDREAIGEKLFF. The V and J genes are TRBV12-3 or TRBV12-4 and TRBJ1-4; 9 nucleotides match TRBD1. V was pared by 7 bases and J by 7 bases, with 13 bases of the junction left unmatched. The CDR3 has 16 amino acids.